The 30 T cell receptor beta chains presented below share a single source sample, sequenced in a study of metastatic and nonmetastatic thyroid tumors. Not a single patient had been given any form of treatment at any point before undergoing thyroid surgery. Through MiXCR, TCRdb re-clonotyped the PCR reads. The table records approximately 50,000 clones, about 4% of them present only once. Input material: blood. These receptor sequences come from a female donor with papillary thyroid cancer or a benign thyroid nodule (not recorded which). Some clones in this sample may be carry-over from other donors' samples.

By share, this clone counts as medium-sized. The chain joins TRBV6-4 to TRBJ1-2, with unresolved D. Deletions cut 3 bases from V and 7 bases from J, with 3 bases between. The CDR3 is 10 residues long. Looked up from germline, CDR1 is MRHNA and CDR2 is SNTAGT. As DNA, the CDR3 is TGTGCCAGCAGTGAGGGTGGCTACACCTTC. Protein: CASSEGGYTF.

This clone showed up many times. J is TRBJ2-7 and V is TRBV4-2, with a possible D match to TRBD2 (5 bases). CDR1 and CDR2 (germline): LGHNA, YNFKEQ. The CDR3 has 14 residues. Trimming stripped 0 bases from V and 2 bases from J, with 8 bases between. The CDR3 spells CASSQDLGAYEQYF. The CDR3 nucleotides are TGTGCCAGCAGCCAAGATCTCGGGGCCTACGAGCAGTACTTC.

V usage is TRBV27 and J usage is TRBJ2-7, with 14 positions matching TRBD2. Looked up from germline, CDR1 is MNHEY and CDR2 is SMNVEV (reference sequence). The CDR3 consists of 17 residues. Here the CDR3 reads CARRRLGLAGVGYEQYV. In DNA form, the CDR3 reads TGTGCCCGCAGAAGACTGGGACTAGCGGGAGTAGGTTACGAGCAGTACGTC.

At least ten counts were recorded for this clone. The gene calls are TRBV11-1 and TRBJ1-2; maybe TRBD1 (5 bases). V was cut by 5 bases and J by 5 bases, with 15 bases left in between. CDR1 and CDR2 from the germline V gene are SGHAT and FQDESV (reference sequence). The CDR3 is made up of 14 amino acids. The CDR3 DNA is TGTGCCAGCAGCAGACCGGGACCCCAATATGGCTACACCTTC. As protein: CASSRPGPQYGYTF.

This clone was detected many times. V usage is TRBV6-1 and J usage is TRBJ2-3, with D perhaps given as TRBD1 or TRBD2 (5 bases each). The germline V gene has CDR1 MNHNS and CDR2 SASEGT. V gave up 4 bases and J gave up 14 bases, with 22 bases separating them. CDR3 length: 14 residues. The CDR3 DNA follows: TGTGCCAGCAGTGCTTCCGGGGCCAGCCCGCGGCCGTATTTT. Its protein is CASSASGASPRPYF.

This clone has only a few counts. This chain uses TRBV20-1 with TRBJ2-2, with D unresolved. Germline V gene lookup returns CDR1 DFQATT and CDR2 SNEGSKA (reference sequence). Between the trimmed V and J ends, which lost 1 base and 0 bases, there was a span of 6 bases. The CDR3 sequence is 14 residues long. The CDR3 is CSARVAPNTGELFF. CDR3 in DNA: TGCAGTGCTAGAGTGGCGCCGAACACCGGGGAGCTGTTTTTT.

This clone occurred many times. The genes are TRBV5-4 and TRBJ1-6; D not certain. This CDR3 spans 12 amino acids. The germline V gene has CDR1 SGHNT and CDR2 YYREEE (reference sequence). V was trimmed by 1 base and J by 10 bases, leaving 6 bases between them. The CDR3 DNA is TGTGCCAGCAGCTTGTTCGCCTCACCCCTCCACTTT. Translation: CASSLFASPLHF. Together with reference TRBV5-4 and TRBJ1-6, the CDR3 gives the full variable domain: ETGVTQSPTHLIKTRGQQVTLRCSSQSGHNTVSWYQQALGQGPQFIFQYYREEENGRGNFPPRFSGLQFPNYSSELNVNALELDDSALYLCASSLFASPLHFGNGTRLTVT.

Ten or more counts support this clone. The CDR3 DNA reads as TGCGCCAGCAGCTCCCGTAAACTCGGGAATGAGCAGTTCTTC. Translated, it gives CASSSRKLGNEQFF. The chain joins TRBV4-1 to TRBJ2-1, with no clear D. V lost 5 bases and J 7 bases, leaving 15 bases between the germline ends. This CDR3 has 14 amino acids. Germline V gene data show CDR1 as MGHRA and CDR2 as YSYEKL.

Many counts were recorded for this clone. This CDR3 is CSVEEGEDTQYF. CDR3 nucleotide sequence: TGCAGCGTTGAGGAAGGAGAAGATACGCAGTATTTT. This chain joins TRBV29-1 and TRBJ2-3; D unresolved. The V gene's germline CDR1 is SQVTM and CDR2 ANQGSEA. Deletions cut 3 bases from V and 5 bases from J, with 9 bases between. This CDR3 spans 12 amino acids.

The V call is TRBV6-2 or TRBV6-3, the J call TRBJ2-3, with 7 bases identical to TRBD2. V dropped 5 bases and J dropped 9; count of bases not matched to a gene: 5. CDR3 size: 12 residues. Germline CDR1 and CDR2: MNHEY and SVGEGT. Here the CDR3 DNA reads TGTGCCAGCAGTCCCCGCGGGAGAACGCAGTATTTT. This encodes CASSPRGRTQYF.

V and J are TRBV20-1 and TRBJ2-7, with TRBD2 as a possible D gene (6 bases). The CDR3 is 12 amino acids. Trimming left V 3 bases short and J 5 bases short, with 11 bases between. Germline V CDR1 and CDR2: DFQATT, SNEGSKA (reference sequence). The CDR3 DNA sequence: TGCAGTGCTAGCCCCACTAGCAACGAGCAGTACTTC. This sequence encodes CSASPTSNEQYF.

This clone was observed many times. The CDR3 protein is CATRQGVGTGELFF. CDR3 DNA sequence: TGTGCCACCCGGCAGGGGGTGGGCACCGGGGAGCTGTTTTTT. The chain employs TRBV7-3 and TRBJ2-2; 7 nucleotides align to TRBD1. V trimming: 10 bases; J trimming: 4 bases; junction bases outside the gene matches: 9. CDR3 length equals 14 residues. Germline CDR1 SGHTA, CDR2 FQGTGA.

This clone was found a few times. This rearrangement joins TRBV27 to TRBJ1-5; D gene uncertain. Germline V gene sequence: CDR1 MNHEY, CDR2 SMNVEV (reference sequence). The V and J ends lost 5 bases and 9 bases respectively, with 20 bases between them. CDR3 length: 15 amino acids. In nucleotides, the CDR3 is TGTGCCAGCAGTACCTCGGGAGGGAAGGTCGGGCCCCAGCATTTT. It specifies CASSTSGGKVGPQHF.

This clone was detected many times. The chain links TRBV5-1 to TRBJ2-5; 7 bases match TRBD1. The CDR3 length is 14 residues. Germline V gene data show CDR1 as SGHRS and CDR2 as YFSETQ. The J segment lost 5 bases and the V segment lost 2 bases, leaving 6 bases of the junction unmatched. CDR3 nucleotide sequence: TGCGCCAGCAGCTTTAAACAGGGGCTGGAGACCCAGTACTTC. Protein: CASSFKQGLETQYF.

Points on this clone: A read error is possible here, since a much larger clone lies one base away. The identical CDR3 is also encoded by other nucleotide sequences in the sample. The CDR3 nucleotides are TGCGCCAGCAGTTCGGGAGGGGGCTGGAATGGCCACACCTTC. Translated: CASSSGGGWNGHTF. The chain recombines TRBV12-3 or TRBV12-4 with TRBJ1-2; 7 bases match TRBD1. The CDR3 covers 14 residues.

As for this clone: A junction end diverges from the germline sequence, so it may reflect a read error. This sequence joins TRBV6-1 and TRBJ1-2; D gene ambiguous. Germline V lookup: CDR1 MNHNS, CDR2 SASEGT. The CDR3 has 11 amino acids. In DNA form, the CDR3 reads TGCGCTAGCGGCGGCAGCTATGGCCACACCTTC. As protein: CASGGSYGHTF.

The J gene is TRBJ2-2, the V gene TRBV25-1; D uncertain. Germline V gene data show CDR1 as MGHDK and CDR2 as SYGVNS. The CDR3 runs 15 residues. Trimming left V 5 bases short and J 0 bases short, with 10 bases between. The DNA of the CDR3 is TGTGCCAGCAGTATCTGGCAGCCGAACACCGGGGAGCTGTTTTTT. Amino acid sequence: CASSIWQPNTGELFF.

This clone has ten or more counts. This chain links TRBV3-1 with TRBJ1-4; no clear D. Trimming took 4 bases from V and 3 from J, leaving 18 bases between them. This CDR3 is built from 17 residues. Looked up from germline, CDR1 is LGHDT and CDR2 is YNNKEL (reference sequence). CDR3 DNA: TGTGCCAGCAGCCTCACCCCTATCCCTGCAGCTAATGAAAAACTGTTTTTT. Protein: CASSLTPIPAANEKLFF.

In its sample, this clone was seen many times. J is TRBJ2-7 and V is TRBV6-5, with 7 bases aligning to TRBD2. V lost 2 bases to trimming and J lost 3 bases; unmatched junction nucleotides: 7. The CDR3 runs to 15 residues. Per germline, CDR1 MNHEY and CDR2 SVGAGI. This CDR3 reads CASSYPRSGIYEQYF. The DNA for the CDR3 is TGTGCCAGCAGTTACCCCAGGAGCGGGATCTACGAGCAGTACTTC.

This clone showed up just a few times. The chain uses TRBV6-1 and TRBJ1-2; D perhaps matches TRBD1 (6 bases). Deletions cut 6 bases from V and 8 bases from J, with 10 bases between. This CDR3 is built from 11 residues. Germline CDR1 reads MNHNS; CDR2 reads SASEGT. DNA for the CDR3: TGTGCCAGCAGCCAGGGGAGGGGCTACACCTTC. It is translated as CASSQGRGYTF.

This clone has a count of ten or more. The rearrangement joins TRBV3-1 to TRBJ2-7, with 8 bases matching TRBD1. Unmatched junction bases numbered 6, after V lost 5 bases and J lost 3 bases. This CDR3 is 14 amino acids long. The germline gives CDR1 LGHDT, CDR2 YNNKEL (reference sequence). CDR3 amino acids: CASSFDRGLYEQYF. The CDR3 DNA is TGTGCCAGCAGCTTTGACAGGGGCCTCTACGAGCAGTACTTC.

The gene calls are TRBV7-3 and TRBJ1-3, with no clear D. The CDR3 spans 17 residues. V was trimmed by 5 bases and J by 1 base, leaving 18 bases between them. Germline V lookup: CDR1 SGHTA, CDR2 FQGTGA. The CDR3 protein is CASSHFPPRPSGNTIYF. CDR3 coding DNA: TGTGCCAGCAGCCACTTCCCCCCACGGCCTTCTGGAAACACCATATATTTT.

This clone was detected many times. The chain joins TRBV12-3 or TRBV12-4 to TRBJ2-7; possibly TRBD1 or TRBD2 for D (6 bases each). The V gene lost 5 bases and the J gene lost 5 bases, with 13 bases spanning the gap. The CDR3 is 13 residues long. The CDR3 reads CASSKGEAHEQYF. CDR3 sequence (DNA): TGTGCCAGCAGTAAGGGGGAGGCGCACGAGCAGTACTTC.

This clone appeared a few times. The CDR3 ends on some other residue instead of the conserved phenylalanine or tryptophan, so this is likely a read error. The V and J genes are TRBV5-4 and TRBJ1-2; D unresolved. With 4 bases removed from V and 6 bases from J, the gap between germline ends came to 16 bases. CDR3 length: 14 residues. Germline V gene sequence: CDR1 SGHNT, CDR2 YYREEE (reference sequence). The CDR3 DNA follows: TGTGCCAGCAGCGAGACACCTAGAGAGGATGGCTACACCTCC. Translating gives CASSETPREDGYTS.

The chain combines TRBV6-1 with TRBJ1-1, with 8 bases lining up with TRBD1. Per germline, CDR1 MNHNS and CDR2 SASEGT. The CDR3 sequence is 17 residues long. The J segment lost 2 bases and the V segment lost 1 base, leaving 9 bases of the junction unmatched. As DNA, the CDR3 is TGTGCCAGCAGTGAAGTAATGACAGGGGCCATTAACACTGAAGCTTTCTTT. Translating it yields CASSEVMTGAINTEAFF.

Ten or more counts support this clone. The V call is TRBV7-9, the J call TRBJ2-1, with D maybe TRBD2 (5 bases). This CDR3 spans 13 amino acids. Between the trimmed V and J ends, which lost 10 bases and 6 bases, there was a span of 16 bases. Germline lookup yields CDR1 SEHNR and CDR2 FQNEAQ (reference sequence). Here the CDR3 reads CATEEGVGNEQFF. The CDR3 region has the DNA TGTGCCACCGAAGAGGGAGTAGGCAATGAGCAGTTCTTC. The full variable domain, with the rest looked up from reference TRBV7-9 and TRBJ2-1, is DTGVSQNPRHKITKRGQNVTFRCDPISEHNRLYWYRQTLGQGPEFLTYFQNEAQLEKSRLLSDRFSAERPKGSFSTLEIQRTEQGDSAMYLCATEEGVGNEQFFGPGTRLTVL.

This clone was observed at least ten times. V is TRBV5-1 and J is TRBJ2-1, with D perhaps TRBD1 or TRBD2 (6 bases each). The V end was cut by 4 bases, the J end by 4 bases, with 12 bases between. Germline V gene lookup returns CDR1 SGHRS and CDR2 YFSETQ. The CDR3 runs 14 residues. The CDR3 coding sequence is TGCGCCAGCAGCGCGGAGGGGGTTTACAATGAGCAGTTCTTC. Translating it yields CASSAEGVYNEQFF.

This clone was detected a few times. The chain recombines TRBV2 with TRBJ1-5; D is undetermined. The CDR3 runs to 15 residues. Germline CDR1 SNHLY, CDR2 FYNNEI. Deletions cut 3 bases from V and 5 bases from J, with 14 bases between. CDR3 region: CASSDGPSGHQPQHF. CDR3 coding DNA: TGTGCCAGCAGTGACGGCCCCAGCGGGCATCAGCCCCAGCATTTT.

This clone was observed many times. CDR3 DNA sequence: TGTGCCAGCAGACCTGGGACAGACTATGGCTACACCTTC. Translation gives CASRPGTDYGYTF. This chain links TRBV7-9 with TRBJ1-2; 7 bases map to TRBD1. The CDR3 runs 13 residues. J gave up 3 bases and V 6 bases, and 4 bases lay outside the gene matches. Germline CDR1 SEHNR, CDR2 FQNEAQ (reference sequence).

In this sample, this clone is medium-sized (0.01 to 0.1%). The chain couples TRBV5-1 to TRBJ2-7, with 7 bases lining up with TRBD1. The germline V gene encodes CDR1 SGHRS and CDR2 YFSETQ. The V segment lost 0 bases and the J segment 1 base; nucleotides outside the gene matches: 4. This CDR3 is built from 15 residues. The CDR3 DNA reads as TGCGCCAGCAGCTTGGGACCGACAGGGTCCTACGAGCAGTACTTC. This codes for CASSLGPTGSYEQYF.